A selection of T cell receptor beta chains follows, all from one sample in a study of blood T cells in healthy people across ages. From the 5' RACE reads, TCRdb called clonotypes with MiXCR, one entry per CDR3 protein. The data show about 1.5 million distinct CDR3 sequences, under 55% seen once. Sequencing was performed on blood. The source is a woman aged 18-29 years in good health. Each CDR3 is given with its conserved first and last residue. Fields, in order: clone size, D gene, V gene, J gene, CDR3 protein, CDR3 DNA. A D gene is named only where the DNA matches it firmly. Size tells how often a clone was seen (once, few, many) or the class of an expanded clone, and some rows leave it out.

>few|TRBD1|TRBV30|TRBJ2-7
CAWSRQGSEQYF
TGTGCCTGGAGTAGACAGGGTAGCGAGCAGTACTTC
>once|NA|TRBV6-2/TRBV6-3|TRBJ2-3
CASSPTVGRGLTDTQYF
TGTGCCAGCAGTCCAACGGTCGGGCGGGGGCTCACAGATACGCAGTATTTT
>few|NA|TRBV20-1|TRBJ2-3
CSARDGVTDTQYF
TGCAGTGCTAGAGACGGGGTCACAGATACGCAGTATTTT
>few|TRBD1|TRBV4-2|TRBJ1-1
CASSQDRGHTEAFF
TGTGCCAGCAGCCAGGACAGGGGGCACACTGAAGCTTTCTTT
>many|TRBD2|TRBV4-2|TRBJ2-7
CASSPGLAGDYEQYF
TGTGCCAGCAGCCCCGGACTAGCGGGAGACTACGAGCAGTACTTC
>NA|NA|TRBV20-1|TRBJ1-2
CSVTGTATNYGYTF
TGCAGTGTTACAGGGACGGCAACTAACTATGGCTACACCTTC
>NA|NA|TRBV7-9|TRBJ2-1
CASSLYTGSEQFF
TGTGCCAGCAGCTTATATACAGGGAGTGAGCAGTTCTTC
>few|TRBD2|TRBV6-2/TRBV6-3|TRBJ2-7
CASSSAGVKYEQYF
TGTGCCAGCAGTTCTGCGGGGGTTAAATACGAGCAGTACTTC
>NA|TRBD1|TRBV29-1|TRBJ1-5
CSVTGGRGQPQHF
TGCAGCGTGACAGGGGGTCGGGGTCAGCCCCAGCATTTT
>NA|TRBD1|TRBV18|TRBJ2-7
CASSPTGGLLSYEQYF
TGTGCCAGCTCACCAACAGGGGGTCTCCTCTCCTACGAGCAGTACTTC
>few|NA|TRBV5-5|TRBJ2-7
CASSLAARGGYEQYF
TGTGCCAGCAGCTTGGCAGCCAGGGGGGGCTACGAGCAGTACTTC
>NA|NA|TRBV5-1|TRBJ1-6
CASSLAAGDSPLHF
TGCGCCAGCAGCTTGGCAGCAGGGGATTCACCCCTCCACTTT
>few|NA|TRBV29-1|TRBJ1-1
CSAGSSPSEAFF
TGCAGCGCCGGGAGCAGCCCAAGTGAAGCTTTCTTT
>NA|NA|TRBV5-1|TRBJ1-1
CASSRPGLTEAFF
TGCGCCAGCAGCCGTCCGGGTTTAACTGAAGCTTTCTTT
>few|NA|TRBV7-2|TRBJ2-3
CASSLEVGEDTQYF
TGTGCCAGCAGCTTAGAAGTAGGGGAGGATACGCAGTATTTT